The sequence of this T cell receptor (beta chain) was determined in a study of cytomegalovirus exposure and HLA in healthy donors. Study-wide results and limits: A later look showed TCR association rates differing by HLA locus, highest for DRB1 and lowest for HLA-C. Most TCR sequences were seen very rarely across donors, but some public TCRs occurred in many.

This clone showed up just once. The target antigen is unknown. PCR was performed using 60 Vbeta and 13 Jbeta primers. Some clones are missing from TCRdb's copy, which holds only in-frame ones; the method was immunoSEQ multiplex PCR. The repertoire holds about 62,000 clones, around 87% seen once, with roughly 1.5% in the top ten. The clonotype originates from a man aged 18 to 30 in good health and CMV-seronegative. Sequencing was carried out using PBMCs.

In DNA, the CDR3 is TGTGCCAGCTCACCGCTAAACCGGGACACCCACTATGGCTACACCTTC. Amino acid sequence: CASSPLNRDTHYGYTF. The genes are TRBV18 and TRBJ1-2; D possibly corresponds to TRBD1 (6 bases). V was pared by 3 bases and J by 3 bases, with 17 bases between. Germline values: CDR1 KGHSH, CDR2 LQKENI. This CDR3 comprises 16 residues.